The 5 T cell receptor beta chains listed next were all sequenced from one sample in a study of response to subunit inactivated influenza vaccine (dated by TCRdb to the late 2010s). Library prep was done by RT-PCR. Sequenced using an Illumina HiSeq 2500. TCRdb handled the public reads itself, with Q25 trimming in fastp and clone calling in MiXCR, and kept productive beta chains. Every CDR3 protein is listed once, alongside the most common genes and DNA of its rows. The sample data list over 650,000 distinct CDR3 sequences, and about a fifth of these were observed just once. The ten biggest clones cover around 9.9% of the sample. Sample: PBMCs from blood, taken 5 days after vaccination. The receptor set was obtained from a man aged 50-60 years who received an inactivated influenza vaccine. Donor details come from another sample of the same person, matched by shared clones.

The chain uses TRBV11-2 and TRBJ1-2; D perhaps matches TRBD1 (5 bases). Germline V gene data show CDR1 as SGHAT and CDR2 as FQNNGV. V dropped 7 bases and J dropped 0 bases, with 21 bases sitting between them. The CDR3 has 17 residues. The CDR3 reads CASIPTETDRPNYGYTF. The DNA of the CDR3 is TGTGCCAGCATCCCAACGGAGACAGACCGACCTAACTATGGCTACACCTTC.

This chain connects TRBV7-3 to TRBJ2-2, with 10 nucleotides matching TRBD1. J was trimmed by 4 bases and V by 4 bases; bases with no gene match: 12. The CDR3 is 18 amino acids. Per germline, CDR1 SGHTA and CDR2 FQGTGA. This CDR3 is CASSSQAGTGVFTGELFF. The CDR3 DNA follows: TGTGCCAGCAGCTCCCAGGCTGGGACAGGGGTATTCACCGGGGAGCTGTTTTTT.

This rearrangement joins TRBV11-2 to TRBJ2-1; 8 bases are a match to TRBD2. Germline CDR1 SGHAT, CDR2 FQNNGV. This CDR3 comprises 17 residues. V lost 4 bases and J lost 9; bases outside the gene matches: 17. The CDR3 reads CASSSTSGLAGRGEQFF. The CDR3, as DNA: TGTGCCAGCAGCTCGACAAGCGGACTAGCCGGGCGGGGTGAGCAGTTCTTC.

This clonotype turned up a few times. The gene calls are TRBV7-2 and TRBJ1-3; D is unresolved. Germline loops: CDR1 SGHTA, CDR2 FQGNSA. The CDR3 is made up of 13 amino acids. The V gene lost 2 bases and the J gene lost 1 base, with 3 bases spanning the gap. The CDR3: CASSLLSGNTIYF. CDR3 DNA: TGTGCCAGCAGCTTATTATCTGGAAACACCATATATTTT.

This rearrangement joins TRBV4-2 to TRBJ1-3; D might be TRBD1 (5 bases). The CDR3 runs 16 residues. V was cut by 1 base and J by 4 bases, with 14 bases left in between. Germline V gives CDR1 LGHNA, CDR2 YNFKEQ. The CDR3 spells CASSQGSGLSGNTIYF. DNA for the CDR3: TGTGCCAGCAGCCAAGGTTCAGGGTTGTCCGGAAACACCATATATTTT.